What follows describes a single TCR beta chain. Its antigen is still unknown. CDR1 is MGHRA and CDR2 is YSYEKL in the germline V gene. The CDR3 has 13 residues. V shed 1 base and J shed 2 bases, with 6 bases lying between them. The protocol was immunoSEQ multiplex PCR, while the TCRdb copy is restricted to in-frame clones and leaves out a portion. The sample lists about 120,000 clones, approximately 90% occurring once. These data are taken from a study of T cell responses to AZD1222 COVID-19 vaccine. Findings of the study overall: The study found Spike-specific TCR breadth and depth rose after two AZD1222 doses. White British donors predominated, females outnumbered males, and clonal diversity was possibly underestimated.

This material consisted of peripheral blood, taken 28 days after the second AZD1222 dose. This TCR derives from an adult who received the AZD1222 COVID-19 vaccine. The V call is TRBV4-1, the J call TRBJ2-7; no clear D. The CDR3 sequence: CASSQVRTYEQYF. The CDR3 coding sequence is TGCGCCAGCAGCCAAGTCCGCACCTACGAGCAGTACTTC.